Following are 20 T cell receptor beta chains from one sample sequenced in a study of blood T cell repertoires in COVID-19. The repertoire was sequenced with immunoSEQ multiplex PCR; TCRdb's copy has only in-frame clones and lacks some. The sample lists approximately 180,000 clones, roughly 85% occurring once. The sequenced sample consisted of peripheral blood. The source is a man aged 60-69 years with acute or convalescent COVID-19.

The chain uses TRBV5-1 and TRBJ2-1, with TRBD2 matching 9 bases. Unmatched junction bases numbered 6, after V lost 1 base and J lost 4 bases. Germline lookup yields CDR1 SGHRS and CDR2 YFSETQ. The CDR3 spans 16 residues. The CDR3 region has the DNA TGCGCCAGCAGCTTGCCTTGGCTAGCGGGGTACAATGAGCAGTTCTTC. It specifies CASSLPWLAGYNEQFF. The whole variable domain, remainder taken from reference TRBV5-1 and TRBJ2-1, is KAGVTQTPRYLIKTRGQQVTLSCSPISGHRSVSWYQQTPGQGLQFLFEYFSETQRNKGNFPGRFSGRQFSNSRSEMNVSTLELGDSALYLCASSLPWLAGYNEQFFGPGTRLTVL.

The chain joins TRBV7-3 to TRBJ2-2, with TRBD2 matching over 14 bases. V lost 2 bases and J lost 3; bases outside the gene matches: 14. The germline CDR1 and CDR2 sequences are SGHTA and FQGTGA. CDR3 length equals 21 residues. CDR3 in DNA: TGTGCCAGCAGCTTACGACGTGGGACGGGACTAGCGGGAGACCACACCGGGGAGCTGTTTTTT. Protein sequence: CASSLRRGTGLAGDHTGELFF.

The gene calls are TRBV5-1 and TRBJ2-3; TRBD2 matches 7 bases. The germline V gene encodes CDR1 SGHRS and CDR2 YFSETQ. This CDR3 region has 17 residues. V trimming: 2 bases; J trimming: 0 bases; junction bases outside the gene matches: 9. CDR3 nucleotide sequence: TGCGCCAGCAGCTTATACGCGGGACTATCAAGCACAGATACGCAGTATTTT. This encodes CASSLYAGLSSTDTQYF.

The chain employs TRBV6-5 and TRBJ2-7, with TRBD1 matching 7 bases. The ends lost 2 bases at V and 0 bases at J; junction bases unmatched: 4. CDR1 is MNHEY and CDR2 is SVGAGI in the germline V gene. The CDR3 spans 15 residues. CDR3 bases: TGTGCCAGCAGTTACATCGGACAGGCCTCCTACGAGCAGTACTTC. This translates into CASSYIGQASYEQYF.

This clone appeared a single time. The V gene is TRBV5-1, the J gene TRBJ2-7; 8 nucleotides align to TRBD2. The CDR3 length is 16 residues. The V gene's germline CDR1 is SGHRS and CDR2 YFSETQ. The V and J ends lost 3 bases and 1 base, in that order; junction bases with no gene match: 9. CDR3 sequence reads: CASSSQPPSGSYEQYF. In DNA, the CDR3 is TGCGCCAGCAGCTCCCAACCACCTAGCGGGTCCTACGAGCAGTACTTC.

This rearrangement joins TRBV10-3 to TRBJ2-4, with 9 bases aligning to TRBD1. With V trimmed by 3 bases and J by 0 bases, 6 bases remained unmatched. CDR1 and CDR2 from the germline V gene are ENHRY and SYGVKD. CDR3 size: 17 residues. CDR3 DNA sequence: TGTGCCATCAGTGAACCGACAGGGGGTCTAGCCAAAAACATTCAGTACTTC. Translation gives CAISEPTGGLAKNIQYF.

This clone was seen only once. This chain connects TRBV5-8 to TRBJ2-7; D not resolved. Germline values: CDR1 SGHTS, CDR2 YDEGEE. This CDR3 is built from 14 residues. Trimming took off 5 bases at V and 0 bases at J, with 12 bases between the two ends. This CDR3 is CASSQVLVSYEQYF. The CDR3, as DNA: TGTGCCAGCAGTCAGGTACTGGTCTCCTACGAGCAGTACTTC.

V and J are TRBV24-1 and TRBJ2-1; TRBD2 is a possible D gene (6 bases). Germline V gene sequence: CDR1 KGHDR, CDR2 SFDVKD. The V and J ends lost 4 bases and 9 bases respectively, with 18 bases between them. The CDR3 loop spans 15 amino acids. The chain's CDR3 is CATSDPNGGTGEQFF. In DNA, the CDR3 is TGTGCCACCAGTGACCCCAATGGGGGGACGGGTGAGCAGTTCTTC.

The chain recombines TRBV3-1 (or the pseudogene TRBV3-2) with TRBJ1-3; 8 bases fit TRBD1. This CDR3 has 15 amino acids. The V and J ends lost 3 bases and 3 bases, in that order; junction bases with no gene match: 4. Germline-derived CDR1 and CDR2 are LGHDT and YNNKEL (reference sequence). The CDR3 region is CASSHWTGLGNTIYF. The CDR3 DNA reads TGTGCCAGCAGCCACTGGACAGGGCTTGGAAACACCATATATTTT.

The J gene is TRBJ1-2, the V gene TRBV7-2; 7 nucleotides match TRBD1. The J segment lost 7 bases and the V segment lost 3 bases, leaving 5 bases of the junction unmatched. CDR3 length: 13 residues. Germline values: CDR1 SGHTA, CDR2 FQGNSA. CDR3 sequence (DNA): TGTGCCAGCAGCTTTAGGGGGCCCGGTGGCTACACCTTC. It translates to CASSFRGPGGYTF.

The chain is built from TRBV5-1 and TRBJ1-4; 10 nucleotides match TRBD1. The CDR3 length is 15 residues. Germline trimming cut 4 bases from V and 8 bases from J; bases unmatched to any gene: 8. CDR1 and CDR2 (germline): SGHRS, YFSETQ. Here the CDR3 DNA reads TGCGCCAGCAGCCTAGGGGACAGGGGAGCGGAAAAACTGTTTTTT. Residues: CASSLGDRGAEKLFF.

This sequence joins TRBV6-2 or TRBV6-3 and TRBJ2-2, with TRBD2 identical over 12 bases. The germline V gene encodes CDR1 MNHEY and CDR2 SVGEGT. CDR3 length: 16 amino acids. Trimming removed 4 bases from V and 5 bases from J; junction bases left unmatched: 5. The CDR3 protein is CASSSSGRARTGELFF. CDR3 in DNA: TGTGCCAGCAGTTCTAGCGGGAGGGCGCGGACCGGGGAGCTGTTTTTT.

This clone has just a few counts. V is TRBV28 and J is TRBJ1-1; D is perhaps TRBD1 (6 bases). This CDR3 contains 12 residues. Trimming shortened V by 2 bases and J by 8 bases, and 9 bases separated the two germline ends. Germline V CDR1 and CDR2: MDHEN, SYDVKM. The CDR3 here is CASSLVQGEAFF. CDR3 nucleotides: TGTGCCAGCAGTTTAGTCCAGGGGGAAGCTTTCTTT.

The rearrangement joins TRBV6-6 to TRBJ1-3; tentatively, D is TRBD1 (5 bases). CDR3 length: 15 residues. Per germline, CDR1 MNHNY and CDR2 SVGAGI (reference sequence). Trimming took 6 bases from V and 2 from J, leaving 14 bases between them. CDR3 sequence reads: CASSRRGGTGNTIYF. CDR3 DNA sequence: TGTGCCAGCAGCCGGAGGGGTGGGACTGGAAACACCATATATTTT.

The V and J genes are TRBV29-1 and TRBJ1-3, with D hard to call. The V gene's germline CDR1 is SQVTM and CDR2 ANQGSEA. Trimming shortened V by 0 bases and J by 0 bases, and 6 bases separated the two germline ends. CDR3 length equals 14 residues. In DNA form, the CDR3 reads TGCAGCGTTGAAGATATGTTCTCTGGAAACACCATATATTTT. This translates into CSVEDMFSGNTIYF.

This sequence joins TRBV5-3 and TRBJ1-4, with TRBD1 as a possible D gene (5 bases). TRBV5-3 is flagged as an ORF with uncertain function. CDR3 size: 14 residues. The germline V and J ends were trimmed by 4 bases and 3 bases, with 10 bases remaining between them. The CDR3 sequence is CARSGASPNEKLFF. The CDR3 nucleotides read TGTGCCAGAAGCGGGGCTTCCCCTAATGAAAAACTGTTTTTT.

The V call is TRBV28, the J call TRBJ1-4, with D possibly TRBD1 on 5 matching bases. Germline CDR1 reads MDHEN; CDR2 reads SYDVKM. Trimming removed 3 bases from V and 8 bases from J, with 19 bases in between. The CDR3 has 16 residues. This CDR3 reads CASSLPRTDRPEKLFF. CDR3 nucleotide sequence: TGTGCCAGCAGTTTGCCCCGGACCGACAGACCGGAAAAACTGTTTTTT.

This clone has just a few counts. The rearrangement links TRBV5-1 to TRBJ2-2; no reliable D call. The germline V and J ends were trimmed by 2 bases and 4 bases, with 12 bases remaining between them. Germline V CDR1 and CDR2: SGHRS, YFSETQ. The CDR3 consists of 15 residues. CDR3 in DNA: TGCGCCAGCAGCTTTCTGGCGGAAGTCACCGGGGAGCTGTTTTTT. It translates to CASSFLAEVTGELFF.

This clone was recorded a few times. The chain recombines TRBV6-5 with TRBJ2-2; D not resolved. The CDR3 totals 13 residues. The germline V gene encodes CDR1 MNHEY and CDR2 SVGAGI. V was trimmed by 7 bases and J by 5 bases, leaving 11 bases between them. The CDR3 sequence is CASTLGWTGELFF. CDR3 bases: TGTGCCAGCACCCTAGGATGGACCGGGGAGCTGTTTTTT.

This clone occurred a few times. V is TRBV27 and J is TRBJ1-5; 7 nucleotides match TRBD1. V lost 6 bases and J lost 1; bases outside the gene matches: 12. The CDR3 consists of 17 residues. The germline gives CDR1 MNHEY, CDR2 SMNVEV (reference sequence). In DNA, the CDR3 is TGTGCCAGCAGCCGGGCGGCAGGGGGTTACAGCAATCAGCCCCAGCATTTT. Amino acid sequence: CASSRAAGGYSNQPQHF.